The rows below give T cell receptor beta chains drawn from one sample of a study of graft-versus-host responses after intestinal transplantation. Profiled with immunoSEQ multiplex PCR; TCRdb holds only in-frame clones, not every one. The sample yields about 39,000 clones, about 93% seen once. These receptors have no known antigen. The sequencing here drew on unstimulated CD8+ T cells sorted from spleen or lymph node cells, taken before transplant. Every receptor here comes from a human donor who was the organ donor for an intestinal transplant. Each CDR3 is given with its conserved first and last residue. A clone size is listed for some rows: how often the clone was seen (once, few, many), or a class if it is expanded.

v_call: TRBV7-2
clone_size: -
cdr3_aa: CASSLVQVSYNEQFF

v_call: TRBV5-1
clone_size: -
cdr3_aa: CASSFSGSYEQYF

v_call: TRBV16
clone_size: -
cdr3_aa: CASSQLAGQKYGYTF

v_call: TRBV6-1
clone_size: -
cdr3_aa: CAIGSSGSYTGELFF

v_call: TRBV6-1
clone_size: -
cdr3_aa: CASSELAGTSYEQYF

v_call: TRBV15
clone_size: -
cdr3_aa: CATSSHPQGALSYNEQFF

v_call: TRBV4-3
clone_size: -
cdr3_aa: CASSQDLGGLLYEQYF

v_call: TRBV10-1
clone_size: -
cdr3_aa: CASGGQGKLVNTEAFF

v_call: TRBV5-6
clone_size: -
cdr3_aa: CASSPDGYEQYF

v_call: TRBV13
clone_size: -
cdr3_aa: CASSFYVVRGALNTEAFF

v_call: TRBV27
clone_size: -
cdr3_aa: CASTLTGSGANVLTF

v_call: TRBV10-3
clone_size: -
cdr3_aa: CAISESIGQGVLETQYF

v_call: TRBV5-4
clone_size: once
cdr3_aa: CASSLGEREFPHEQYF

v_call: TRBV4-1
clone_size: -
cdr3_aa: CASSQTSGSSYEQYF

v_call: TRBV28
clone_size: -
cdr3_aa: CASSFSQRAATDTQYF

v_call: TRBV2
clone_size: -
cdr3_aa: CASSGLAGAWYNEQFF

v_call: TRBV9
clone_size: -
cdr3_aa: CASSEGPQGTGFNTEAFF

v_call: TRBV28
clone_size: -
cdr3_aa: CASSDSGLAGDEQYF

v_call: TRBV27
clone_size: -
cdr3_aa: CASSLTSGRPHEQFF

v_call: TRBV7-2
clone_size: -
cdr3_aa: CASSSYLADSYNEQFF

v_call: TRBV4-1
clone_size: once
cdr3_aa: CASSHKGLAGESGQFF

v_call: TRBV11-3
clone_size: -
cdr3_aa: CASSFRGGTGELFF

v_call: TRBV6-5
clone_size: -
cdr3_aa: CASSTRDITQEAFF

v_call: TRBV13
clone_size: -
cdr3_aa: CASSSLAGEGHEQFF

v_call: TRBV29-1
clone_size: -
cdr3_aa: CSVEDWEAGNEQFF

v_call: TRBV15
clone_size: -
cdr3_aa: CATSGSGLEWQETQYF